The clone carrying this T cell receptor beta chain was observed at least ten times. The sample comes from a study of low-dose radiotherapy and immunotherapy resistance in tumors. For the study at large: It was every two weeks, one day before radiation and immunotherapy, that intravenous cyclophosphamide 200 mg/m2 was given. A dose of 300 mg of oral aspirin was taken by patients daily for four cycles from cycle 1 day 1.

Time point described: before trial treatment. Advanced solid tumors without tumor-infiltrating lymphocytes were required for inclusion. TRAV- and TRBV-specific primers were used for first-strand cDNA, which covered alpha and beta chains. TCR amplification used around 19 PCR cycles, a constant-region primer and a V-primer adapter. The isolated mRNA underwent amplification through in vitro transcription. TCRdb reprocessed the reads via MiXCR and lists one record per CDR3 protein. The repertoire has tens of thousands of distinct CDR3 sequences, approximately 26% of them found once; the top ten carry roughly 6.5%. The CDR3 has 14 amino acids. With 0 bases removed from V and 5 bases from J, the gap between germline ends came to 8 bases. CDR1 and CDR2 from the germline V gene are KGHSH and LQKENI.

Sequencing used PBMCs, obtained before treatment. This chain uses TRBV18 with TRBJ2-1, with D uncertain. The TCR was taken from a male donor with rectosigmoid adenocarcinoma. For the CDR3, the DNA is TGTGCCAGCTCACCACCGGACGGAGACAATGAGCAGTTCTTC. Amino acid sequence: CASSPPDGDNEQFF.